The next 22 T cell receptor beta chains were all read from a single sample in a study of blood T cell repertoires in COVID-19. Clones were read by immunoSEQ multiplex PCR, and TCRdb kept only the in-frame ones, dropping some. The sample has approximately 250,000 clones; 91% are singletons. Sample: PBMCs or T cells enriched from blood (not recorded which). The receptors shown here come from a man aged 35 to 55 who had been exposed to COVID-19.

This clone was seen a single time. The chain joins TRBV11-2 to TRBJ2-3; D is possibly TRBD2 (5 bases). Germline assignment: CDR1 SGHAT and CDR2 FQNNGV. This CDR3 has 18 residues. Trimming cost V 0 bases and J 0 bases, with 16 bases left between them. The CDR3 bases are TGTGCCAGCAGCTTAGATAGGGATAGACTAATTAGCACAGATACGCAGTATTTT. This encodes CASSLDRDRLISTDTQYF.

The CDR3 nucleotides read TGTGCCAGCAGCTTGGACAGGTCTTATAGCAATCAGCCCCAGCATTTT. Translated: CASSLDRSYSNQPQHF. The chain links TRBV5-6 to TRBJ1-5, with a tentative D call TRBD1 (5 bases). The CDR3 loop spans 16 amino acids. The ends were cut back, 0 bases at V and 0 bases at J, with 10 bases in the middle. Germline values: CDR1 SGHDT, CDR2 YYEEEE.

This CDR3 is CASSRAQSGANVLTF. The CDR3 DNA reads TGCGCCAGCAGCCGGGCCCAGTCTGGGGCCAACGTCCTGACTTTC. The chain employs TRBV4-1 and TRBJ2-6; D is unresolved. The CDR3 loop spans 15 amino acids. CDR1 and CDR2 (germline): MGHRA, YSYEKL. V lost 4 bases and J 1 base, leaving 8 bases between the germline ends.

In nucleotides, the CDR3 is TGTGCCAGCAGCCCGACAGGGCTGGGAAACACTGAAGCTTTCTTT. Its protein product is CASSPTGLGNTEAFF. This rearrangement joins TRBV28 to TRBJ1-1; 7 bases match TRBD1. V shed 6 bases and J 2 bases; nucleotides not matched to a gene: 9. This CDR3 has 15 residues. The germline V gene has CDR1 MDHEN and CDR2 SYDVKM.

The chain couples TRBV27 to TRBJ2-7, with D possibly TRBD1 on 6 matching bases. V lost 0 bases, J lost 3 bases, and 9 bases lay in between. CDR3 length equals 14 residues. Germline lookup yields CDR1 MNHEY and CDR2 SMNVEV (reference sequence). This chain's CDR3 is CASSLSQGFYEQYF. The CDR3 region has the DNA TGTGCCAGCAGTTTATCCCAGGGGTTCTACGAGCAGTACTTC.

This clone appeared a single time. The CDR3 loop is CASSPPIFGEGEQYF. In DNA form, the CDR3 reads TGTGCCAGCTCACCACCTATTTTCGGGGAGGGCGAGCAGTACTTC. The V and J genes are TRBV18 and TRBJ2-7; TRBD2 aligns across 7 bases. CDR1 KGHSH and CDR2 LQKENI come from the germline V gene. The CDR3 totals 15 residues. J lost 6 bases, V lost 0 bases, and 8 bases had no gene match.

The V and J genes are TRBV18 and TRBJ2-6; D is unresolved. Germline V gene data show CDR1 as KGHSH and CDR2 as LQKENI. Trimming took 2 bases from V and 0 from J, leaving 11 bases between them. The CDR3 runs 17 residues. CDR3 loop: CASSPILHNSGANVLTF. Here the CDR3 DNA reads TGTGCCAGCTCACCAATTTTGCACAACTCTGGGGCCAACGTCCTGACTTTC.

The V gene is TRBV11-2, the J gene TRBJ2-2; 8 bases map to TRBD1. V dropped 5 bases and J dropped 4; count of bases not matched to a gene: 6. This CDR3 has 15 residues. The germline CDR1 and CDR2 sequences are SGHAT and FQNNGV. CDR3 region: CASSPGTGATGELFF. The CDR3 DNA follows: TGTGCCAGCAGCCCCGGGACAGGAGCCACCGGGGAGCTGTTTTTT.

The CDR3 coding sequence is TGTGCCAGCAGCTTGATAGCGGGACCAGATACGCAGTATTTT. Protein product: CASSLIAGPDTQYF. The chain employs TRBV5-4 and TRBJ2-3, with TRBD2 matching 8 bases. Germline V CDR1 and CDR2: SGHNT, YYREEE (reference sequence). V lost 1 base to trimming and J lost 4 bases; unmatched junction nucleotides: 2. The CDR3 loop spans 14 amino acids.

J is TRBJ2-7 and V is TRBV11-2; 8 bases are shared with TRBD2. Looked up from germline, CDR1 is SGHAT and CDR2 is FQNNGV. The V gene end was trimmed by 8 bases and the J gene end by 0 bases; junction bases not matched to a gene: 9. This CDR3 is 15 amino acids long. Here the CDR3 reads CASGELSGTSYEQYF. CDR3 nucleotide sequence: TGTGCCAGCGGCGAACTTAGCGGGACCTCCTACGAGCAGTACTTC.

The chain is built from TRBV7-9 and TRBJ1-2; D is perhaps TRBD1 (6 bases). V was shortened by 5 bases and J by 4 bases, with 11 bases between the two germline ends. The CDR3 has 13 residues. Germline loops: CDR1 SEHNR, CDR2 FQNEAQ (reference sequence). CDR3 bases: TGTGCCAGCAGCCAGGGGCTTCCCTATGGCTACACCTTC. Its protein is CASSQGLPYGYTF. The whole variable domain, remainder taken from reference TRBV7-9 and TRBJ1-2, is DTGVSQNPRHKITKRGQNVTFRCDPISEHNRLYWYRQTLGQGPEFLTYFQNEAQLEKSRLLSDRFSAERPKGSFSTLEIQRTEQGDSAMYLCASSQGLPYGYTFGSGTRLTVV.

This chain links TRBV6-4 with TRBJ2-1; TRBD1 aligns across 9 bases. Germline V gene data show CDR1 as MRHNA and CDR2 as SNTAGT. The CDR3 has 15 amino acids. Trimming at V came to 6 bases and at J to 4 bases, leaving 7 bases not matched to a gene. The CDR3 nucleotides are TGTGCCAGCAGGAAGGACAGGGGACCTTACAATGAGCAGTTCTTC. Its protein is CASRKDRGPYNEQFF.

This clone was observed a handful of times. The chain combines TRBV3-1 (or the pseudogene TRBV3-2) with TRBJ2-7; D unclear. The germline V and J ends were trimmed by 1 base and 0 bases, with 13 bases remaining between them. The CDR3 length is 16 residues. CDR1 LGHDT and CDR2 YNNKEL come from the germline V gene (reference sequence). This CDR3 reads CASSQVGVTSSYEQYF. CDR3 nucleotide sequence: TGTGCCAGCAGCCAAGTAGGAGTGACTTCCTCCTACGAGCAGTACTTC.

This chain joins TRBV7-6 and TRBJ1-1; no reliable D call. The CDR3 has 14 amino acids. V gave up 5 bases and J gave up 6 bases, with 16 bases separating them. The V gene's germline CDR1 is SGHVS and CDR2 FNYEAQ. The CDR3 nucleotides are TGTGCCAGCAGCGGAGCCCGTTTCTCCTCTGAAGCTTTCTTT. Translation gives CASSGARFSSEAFF.

The chain combines TRBV15 with TRBJ1-2; unclear D gene. Looked up from germline, CDR1 is LNHNV and CDR2 is YYDKDF (reference sequence). The V end was cut by 0 bases, the J end by 0 bases, with 11 bases between. CDR3 length: 16 amino acids. CDR3 DNA: TGTGCCACCAGCAGAGATCTCGTGCAGACTAACTATGGCTACACCTTC. Encoded protein: CATSRDLVQTNYGYTF.

The J gene is TRBJ2-2, the V gene TRBV5-5; TRBD1 is a possible D gene (6 bases). Germline V gives CDR1 SGHKS, CDR2 YYEKEE (reference sequence). The CDR3 is 15 residues long. V lost 4 bases, J lost 3 bases, and 13 bases lay in between. As DNA, the CDR3 is TGTGCCAGCAGCCCCGGGCAGGGGTACACCGGGGAGCTGTTTTTT. Its protein product is CASSPGQGYTGELFF.

The chain combines TRBV5-1 with TRBJ2-7, with D uncertain. V lost 2 bases and J 0 bases, leaving 6 bases between the germline ends. Germline assignment: CDR1 SGHRS and CDR2 YFSETQ. The length of the CDR3 is 13 residues. The CDR3 reads CASSFEVSYEQYF. The CDR3 region has the DNA TGCGCCAGCAGCTTTGAGGTCTCCTACGAGCAGTACTTC.

The V call is TRBV19, the J call TRBJ1-2; perhaps TRBD1 as D (6 bases). The CDR3 has 15 residues. V was trimmed by 5 bases and J by 4 bases, leaving 17 bases between them. Germline V gene lookup returns CDR1 LNHDA and CDR2 SQIVND (reference sequence). CDR3 in amino acids: CASSRMDSGSYGYTF. The CDR3 nucleotides are TGTGCCAGTAGTCGGATGGACAGCGGATCCTATGGCTACACCTTC.

CDR3 sequence reads: CASSLEGVGRLGSYEQYF. CDR3 DNA sequence: TGTGCCAGCAGCTTGGAAGGGGTAGGACGCCTTGGCTCCTACGAGCAGTACTTC. The rearrangement joins TRBV5-4 to TRBJ2-7; the D gene is possibly TRBD1 (5 bases). This CDR3 has 18 amino acids. Germline CDR1 reads SGHNT; CDR2 reads YYREEE (reference sequence). V lost 0 bases and J 0 bases, leaving 19 bases between the germline ends.

The chain couples TRBV7-3 to TRBJ2-5, with a tentative D call TRBD2 (5 bases). The CDR3 consists of 14 residues. CDR1 and CDR2 from the germline V gene are SGHTA and FQGTGA. V lost 2 bases to trimming and J lost 5 bases, with 12 bases between them. The CDR3 protein is CASSLEPGSETQYF. The CDR3 DNA sequence: TGTGCCAGCAGCTTAGAACCGGGATCGGAGACCCAGTACTTC.

The chain is built from TRBV7-9 and TRBJ2-1; D is ambiguous. In germline, CDR1 is SEHNR, CDR2 FQNEAQ (reference sequence). The germline V and J ends were trimmed by 3 bases and 4 bases, with 7 bases remaining between them. The CDR3 contains 13 residues. Here the CDR3 reads CASSFATYNEQFF. The CDR3 DNA reads TGTGCCAGCAGCTTTGCGACTTACAATGAGCAGTTCTTC. Using reference TRBV7-9 and TRBJ2-1 for the parts outside the CDR3, the full variable domain is DTGVSQNPRHKITKRGQNVTFRCDPISEHNRLYWYRQTLGQGPEFLTYFQNEAQLEKSRLLSDRFSAERPKGSFSTLEIQRTEQGDSAMYLCASSFATYNEQFFGPGTRLTVL.

This sequence joins TRBV5-1 and TRBJ1-2; D uncertain. The germline V gene encodes CDR1 SGHRS and CDR2 YFSETQ. The CDR3 totals 14 residues. The V end was cut by 3 bases, the J end by 8 bases, with 17 bases between. The CDR3 sequence is CASSSSSTPLGYTF. The CDR3 nucleotides read TGCGCCAGCAGCTCGTCTTCCACTCCACTCGGCTACACCTTC.